Below are 26 T cell receptor beta chains sequenced from a single sample in a study of blood T cell repertoires in COVID-19. The method was immunoSEQ multiplex PCR; TCRdb's version includes in-frame clones alone and lacks a portion of them. The sample carries about 100,000 clones, around 85% recorded once. The source material was peripheral blood. These receptors originate from a human donor in a cohort sampled during active COVID-19.

The genes are TRBV21-1 and TRBJ1-3; no check of the table's D call, TRBD1, against the DNA was made. TRBV21-1 is designated a pseudogene. This CDR3 has 18 amino acids. The CDR3, as DNA: TGTGCCAGCAGCAAAGTGAGTCACAGTTTCTCCTCTGGAAACACCATATATTTT. Its protein product is CASSKVSHSFSSGNTIYF.

The gene calls are TRBV5-1 and TRBJ2-7; 8 bases match TRBD1. With V trimmed by 4 bases and J by 5 bases, 8 bases remained unmatched. The CDR3 has 14 amino acids. CDR1 and CDR2 (germline): SGHRS, YFSETQ. The CDR3 reads CASSIGQGEDEQYF. The CDR3 DNA reads as TGCGCCAGCAGCATAGGACAGGGCGAGGACGAGCAGTACTTC.

The gene calls are TRBV19 and TRBJ2-3; 7 bases align to TRBD1. The length of the CDR3 is 15 residues. The germline V gene has CDR1 LNHDA and CDR2 SQIVND (reference sequence). Losses at the gene ends were 2 bases for V and 0 bases for J; bases not matched to a gene: 2. CDR3 nucleotides: TGTGCCAGTAGTATATGGGGACAGAGCACAGATACGCAGTATTTT. Its protein is CASSIWGQSTDTQYF.

In DNA form, the CDR3 reads TGTGCCAGCAGTTTCGTCAGGGGAGGGCCCGGGGAGCTGTTTTTT. Translated: CASSFVRGGPGELFF. The rearrangement links TRBV27 to TRBJ2-2; tentative D call: TRBD2 (7 bases). Germline lookup yields CDR1 MNHEY and CDR2 SMNVEV (reference sequence). CDR3 length: 15 residues. Trimming cost V 3 bases and J 6 bases, with 14 bases left between them.

This chain joins TRBV6-5 and TRBJ1-2; D unclear. Germline CDR1 reads MNHEY; CDR2 reads SVGAGI. V was clipped by 6 bases and J by 4 bases, with 12 bases between them. The length of the CDR3 is 13 residues. CDR3 loop: CASRPTEVYGYTF. The CDR3 DNA reads as TGTGCCAGCAGACCGACGGAGGTCTATGGCTACACCTTC.

The chain combines TRBV6-6 with TRBJ2-7, with D maybe TRBD1 (6 bases). Trimming pared 2 bases from V and 5 bases from J, leaving 16 bases between. In germline, CDR1 is MNHNY, CDR2 SVGAGI (reference sequence). The CDR3 is made up of 15 amino acids. DNA for the CDR3: TGTGCCAGCAGTTACCCAACGCAGGGGCTAAACGAGCAGTACTTC. Its translation: CASSYPTQGLNEQYF.

This rearrangement joins TRBV15 to TRBJ1-5, with TRBD1 matching over 11 bases. This CDR3 spans 17 amino acids. With 3 bases clipped from V and 1 base from J, the junction kept 5 bases outside the gene matches. Germline CDR1 is LNHNV and CDR2 is YYDKDF (reference sequence). The CDR3 protein is CATSSRTGGWSNQPQHF. The CDR3 DNA reads TGTGCCACCAGCAGTAGGACAGGGGGCTGGAGCAATCAGCCCCAGCATTTT.

CDR3 protein: CASRDGDEQYF. The CDR3 region has the DNA TGTGCCAGCAGAGACGGGGACGAGCAGTACTTC. The J gene is TRBJ2-7, the V gene TRBV7-9, with D maybe TRBD2 (5 bases). V lost 6 bases, J lost 5 bases, and 8 bases lay in between. The CDR3 is made up of 11 amino acids. Germline V gene data show CDR1 as SEHNR and CDR2 as FQNEAQ (reference sequence).

The chain recombines TRBV4-1 with TRBJ1-1, with TRBD1 as a possible D gene (6 bases). The CDR3 totals 14 residues. Trimming took off 0 bases at V and 4 bases at J, with 9 bases between the two ends. Germline loops: CDR1 MGHRA, CDR2 YSYEKL. The CDR3, as DNA: TGCGCCAGCAGCCAAGAGAACAGGGCCACTGAAGCTTTCTTT. Translated: CASSQENRATEAFF.

This clone was detected a few times. This sequence joins TRBV5-4 and TRBJ1-5; D is perhaps TRBD1 (5 bases). This CDR3 region has 15 residues. Deletions cut 4 bases from V and 1 base from J, with 12 bases between. Germline V gene lookup returns CDR1 SGHNT and CDR2 YYREEE (reference sequence). The CDR3 DNA sequence: TGTGCCAGCAGCCGGACCCCAGGGAGCAATCAGCCCCAGCATTTT. Encoded protein: CASSRTPGSNQPQHF.

The chain recombines TRBV5-4 with TRBJ1-1; 7 bases are shared with TRBD1. The CDR3 runs to 13 residues. Germline assignment: CDR1 SGHNT and CDR2 YYREEE (reference sequence). J gave up 10 bases and V 1 base, and 7 bases lay outside the gene matches. CDR3 region: CASSLFRGRGAFF. The CDR3 bases are TGTGCCAGCAGCTTGTTTAGGGGGCGAGGAGCTTTCTTT. The entire variable domain, with the rest obtained from reference TRBV5-4 and TRBJ1-1, is as follows: ETGVTQSPTHLIKTRGQQVTLRCSSQSGHNTVSWYQQALGQGPQFIFQYYREEENGRGNFPPRFSGLQFPNYSSELNVNALELDDSALYLCASSLFRGRGAFFGQGTRLTVV.

The rearrangement links TRBV6-2 or TRBV6-3 to TRBJ2-5; 13 bases agree with TRBD2. The V segment lost 6 bases and the J segment 5 bases; nucleotides outside the gene matches: 6. The length of the CDR3 is 15 residues. CDR1 MNHEY and CDR2 SVGEGT come from the germline V gene. The CDR3: CASSRGLAGWETQYF. In DNA form, the CDR3 reads TGTGCCAGCAGCCGGGGACTAGCGGGATGGGAGACCCAGTACTTC.

The chain has TRBV3-1 (or the pseudogene TRBV3-2) and TRBJ2-7, with TRBD2 identical over 10 bases. CDR3 size: 16 residues. The trim removed 3 bases at V and 2 bases at J, leaving 7 bases unmatched. CDR1 is LGHDT, CDR2 YNNKEL, per germline (reference sequence). CDR3 sequence reads: CASSHTGLADTYEQYF. The CDR3 DNA follows: TGTGCCAGCAGCCACACAGGACTAGCGGATACCTACGAGCAGTACTTC.

V is TRBV24-1 and J is TRBJ2-3; 10 nucleotides match TRBD2. The CDR3 runs 14 residues. Germline CDR1 KGHDR, CDR2 SFDVKD. The V and J ends lost 10 bases and 1 base, in that order; junction bases with no gene match: 4. CDR3 coding DNA: TGTGCCACTGCCGGGACTAGCGGCACAGATACGCAGTATTTT. Translation: CATAGTSGTDTQYF.

The V and J genes are TRBV6-1 and TRBJ1-1, with TRBD1 matching 9 bases. V was pared by 2 bases and J by 5 bases, with 6 bases of the junction left unmatched. This CDR3 region has 15 residues. Germline V CDR1 and CDR2: MNHNS, SASEGT. This CDR3 is CASSEIVTGGTEAFF. The CDR3 bases are TGTGCCAGCAGTGAAATAGTGACAGGGGGTACTGAAGCTTTCTTT.

The chain joins TRBV7-9 to TRBJ2-3; D is possibly TRBD2 (5 bases). Trimming removed 2 bases at V and 2 bases at J, with 11 bases between. CDR3 length: 15 amino acids. In germline, CDR1 is SEHNR, CDR2 FQNEAQ (reference sequence). This CDR3 is CASSLSVGNTDTQYF. CDR3 in DNA: TGTGCCAGCAGCTTATCTGTCGGGAACACAGATACGCAGTATTTT.

CDR3: CASSHRDRGSYGYTF. The CDR3 nucleotides are TGTGCCAGCAGTCACCGGGACAGGGGGTCTTATGGCTACACCTTC. The genes are TRBV6-5 and TRBJ1-2; 11 nucleotides match TRBD1. V was pared by 5 bases and J by 5 bases, with 7 bases of the junction left unmatched. CDR1 and CDR2 (germline): MNHEY, SVGAGI. There are 15 residues in the CDR3.

This clone was found once. The chain couples TRBV27 to TRBJ2-1, with 11 bases fitting TRBD2. The CDR3 loop spans 17 amino acids. J was trimmed by 4 bases and V by 3 bases; bases with no gene match: 8. In germline, CDR1 is MNHEY, CDR2 SMNVEV (reference sequence). For the CDR3, the DNA is TGTGCCAGCAGTTTCAACCGACTAGCGGGGATGTACAATGAGCAGTTCTTC. Protein product: CASSFNRLAGMYNEQFF.

The rearrangement uses TRBV6-5 and TRBJ1-2; TRBD1 matches at 8 bases. This CDR3 has 14 residues. The germline CDR1 and CDR2 sequences are MNHEY and SVGAGI. J lost 7 bases, V lost 5 bases, and 9 bases had no gene match. The CDR3 DNA reads as TGTGCCAGCAGTCGCCAGGGGGCGGCTAGTGGCTACACCTTC. This sequence encodes CASSRQGAASGYTF.

The gene calls are TRBV27 and TRBJ2-7; TRBD2 agrees at 7 bases. Germline V gene lookup returns CDR1 MNHEY and CDR2 SMNVEV (reference sequence). There are 16 residues in the CDR3. The J segment lost 4 bases and the V segment lost 5 bases, leaving 14 bases of the junction unmatched. The DNA for the CDR3 is TGTGCCAGCAGTATACGGACTAGTAGCGGTACATACGAGCAGTACTTC. This gives the protein CASSIRTSSGTYEQYF.

The V gene is TRBV3-1 (or the pseudogene TRBV3-2), the J gene TRBJ2-5, with 12 nucleotides matching TRBD2. This CDR3 has 16 residues. Germline V gene data show CDR1 as LGHDT and CDR2 as YNNKEL (reference sequence). V was clipped by 4 bases and J by 1 base; unmatched bases: 4. This CDR3 is CASSPQLAGGQETQYF. The CDR3 DNA reads TGTGCCAGCAGCCCCCAACTAGCGGGGGGCCAAGAGACCCAGTACTTC.

The chain has TRBV10-3 and TRBJ2-7; TRBD1 agrees at 9 bases. V trimming: 6 bases; J trimming: 2 bases; junction bases outside the gene matches: 11. The CDR3 consists of 16 residues. CDR1 is ENHRY and CDR2 is SYGVKD in the germline V gene. DNA for the CDR3: TGTGCCATCAGGGCCACTACCGGGACAGGGACCTACGAGCAGTACTTC. Translation: CAIRATTGTGTYEQYF.

This sequence joins TRBV19 and TRBJ2-7; 9 bases are shared with TRBD1. The CDR3 runs to 15 residues. Germline V lookup: CDR1 LNHDA, CDR2 SQIVND (reference sequence). Trimming cost V 5 bases and J 4 bases; bases outside gene matches: 9. This chain's CDR3 is CASSHYGTGIYEQYF. CDR3 bases: TGTGCCAGTAGTCACTACGGGACAGGGATATACGAGCAGTACTTC.

The CDR3 reads CASSETGDQFGGELFF. The CDR3 nucleotides are TGTGCCAGCTCAGAGACAGGGGATCAGTTCGGCGGGGAGCTGTTTTTT. The gene calls are TRBV18 and TRBJ2-2, with TRBD1 matching 8 bases. Losses at the gene ends were 5 bases for V and 7 bases for J; bases not matched to a gene: 12. CDR1 is KGHSH, CDR2 LQKENI, per germline. There are 16 residues in the CDR3.

The chain recombines TRBV20-1 with TRBJ2-3, with D unclear. The V gene's germline CDR1 is DFQATT and CDR2 SNEGSKA (reference sequence). V lost 4 bases and J 4 bases, leaving 3 bases between the germline ends. The CDR3 is made up of 10 amino acids. Written as DNA, the CDR3 is TGCAGTGCTACAGCAGATACGCAGTATTTT. This codes for CSATADTQYF.

The chain combines TRBV5-1 with TRBJ1-2; TRBD1 matches 7 bases. The junction had 7 bases not matched to a gene; V was cut back by 4 bases and J by 4 bases. Germline CDR1 reads SGHRS; CDR2 reads YFSETQ. The CDR3 is 14 amino acids. The CDR3 protein is CASSGGRDSYGYTF. The CDR3 nucleotides are TGCGCCAGCAGCGGGGGCCGGGACAGCTATGGCTACACCTTC.